A single sample gave rise to the 22 T cell receptor beta chains below, sequenced in a study of control samples from healthy donors and cancer patients. Assay used: immunoSEQ multiplex PCR; TCRdb lists only in-frame clones, some missing. The sample carries 64,000 or so clones, more than 85% recorded once. Sequenced material: PBMCs. The receptor source for this set is a man aged 40-49 years with colorectal cancer.

This clone was detected a few times. The J gene is TRBJ2-2, the V gene TRBV5-4, with D possibly being TRBD1 or TRBD2 (6 bases each). The V gene lost 4 bases and the J gene lost 0 bases, with 10 bases spanning the gap. The CDR3 is 15 amino acids. The germline CDR1 and CDR2 sequences are SGHNT and YYREEE (reference sequence). CDR3 nucleotide sequence: TGTGCCAGCAGCCGCGGGACAACGAACACCGGGGAGCTGTTTTTT. Its protein product is CASSRGTTNTGELFF.

The chain recombines TRBV7-3 with TRBJ1-2, with 11 bases lining up with TRBD1. CDR1 and CDR2 from the germline V gene are SGHTA and FQGTGA. Trimming took 3 bases from V and 6 from J; bases not matched to a gene: 0. There are 13 residues in the CDR3. The CDR3 DNA is TGTGCCAGCAGCTTGGGACAGGGGGATGGCTACACCTTC. Its translation is CASSLGQGDGYTF.

J is TRBJ2-3 and V is TRBV9; 10 bases map to TRBD2. Trimming removed 4 bases from V and 5 bases from J; junction bases left unmatched: 10. From germline, CDR1 is SGDLS and CDR2 YYNGEE. The CDR3 contains 16 residues. CDR3: CASSPLSGGAGDTQYF. CDR3 coding DNA: TGTGCCAGCAGCCCCCTGAGCGGGGGGGCCGGAGATACGCAGTATTTT.

The V gene is TRBV18, the J gene TRBJ2-7; D possibly corresponds to TRBD1 (5 bases). Trimming stripped 5 bases from V and 1 base from J, with 9 bases between. The CDR3 length is 13 residues. Germline CDR1 and CDR2: KGHSH and LQKENI. CDR3 region: CASSSRQSYEQYF. CDR3 nucleotide sequence: TGTGCCAGCTCATCCCGACAGTCCTACGAGCAGTACTTC. The variable domain in full, completed from reference TRBV18 and TRBJ2-7, reads NAGVMQNPRHLVRRRGQEARLRCSPMKGHSHVYWYRQLPEEGLKFMVYLQKENIIDESGMPKERFSAEFPKEGPSILRIQQVVRGDSAAYFCASSSRQSYEQYFGPGTRLTVT.

The chain carries TRBV5-1 and TRBJ1-5, with D uncertain. This CDR3 contains 15 residues. CDR1 SGHRS and CDR2 YFSETQ come from the germline V gene. Trimming pared 0 bases from V and 0 bases from J, leaving 7 bases between. Here the CDR3 DNA reads TGCGCCAGCAGCTTGGAGCCACGTAGCAATCAGCCCCAGCATTTT. Amino acids: CASSLEPRSNQPQHF.

This clone has a single count. Here the CDR3 reads CASSLTGGRAPYEQYF. The CDR3 DNA is TGTGCCAGCAGCCTCACAGGAGGCAGGGCCCCCTACGAGCAGTACTTC. The J gene is TRBJ2-7, the V gene TRBV7-9; tentatively, D is TRBD1 or TRBD2 (5 bases each). The CDR3 runs 16 residues. CDR1 SEHNR and CDR2 FQNEAQ come from the germline V gene (reference sequence). With 5 bases removed from V and 2 bases from J, the gap between germline ends came to 19 bases.

This clone was detected once. The J gene is TRBJ2-3, the V gene TRBV3-1 (or the pseudogene TRBV3-2); a possible D gene is TRBD1 (6 bases). The germline V and J ends were trimmed by 5 bases and 4 bases, with 19 bases remaining between them. The length of the CDR3 is 16 residues. Germline CDR1 is LGHDT and CDR2 is YNNKEL (reference sequence). The CDR3 loop reads CASSYRTAQSADTQYF. The CDR3 coding sequence is TGTGCCAGCAGCTACCGGACAGCGCAATCAGCAGATACGCAGTATTTT.

The CDR3 coding sequence is TGTGCCAGCAGTTACGGGGTCGGGGCCACCGCGGCGGGCTACACCTTC. Protein product: CASSYGVGATAAGYTF. J is TRBJ1-2 and V is TRBV6-2 or TRBV6-3, with a weak D call TRBD1 (5 bases). The CDR3 has 16 amino acids. The germline V gene has CDR1 MNHEY and CDR2 SVGEGT. Deletions cut 2 bases from V and 8 bases from J, with 21 bases between.

The rearrangement joins TRBV5-4 to TRBJ2-3; no clear D. The CDR3 totals 14 residues. Germline V gene lookup returns CDR1 SGHNT and CDR2 YYREEE (reference sequence). Trimming left V 2 bases short and J 0 bases short, with 7 bases between. DNA for the CDR3: TGTGCCAGCAGCTTCGGCAGTAGCACAGATACGCAGTATTTT. This codes for CASSFGSSTDTQYF.

V usage is TRBV27 and J usage is TRBJ2-1; D possibly corresponds to TRBD1 (6 bases). The germline V gene has CDR1 MNHEY and CDR2 SMNVEV (reference sequence). Trimming took 6 bases from V and 8 from J, leaving 20 bases between them. The CDR3 has 15 residues. The CDR3 here is CASRAWASGVDEQFF. CDR3 coding DNA: TGTGCCAGCAGAGCTTGGGCGTCAGGGGTCGATGAGCAGTTCTTC.

The chain uses TRBV27 and TRBJ2-3; 16 positions match TRBD2. With V trimmed by 6 bases and J by 9 bases, 12 bases remained unmatched. CDR1 and CDR2 (germline): MNHEY, SMNVEV (reference sequence). The CDR3 spans 17 residues. The CDR3 DNA is TGTGCCAGCAGGCGACACGGGACTAGCGGGGGGGAGGGGACGCAGTATTTT. Translated, it gives CASRRHGTSGGEGTQYF.

The V call is TRBV5-1, the J call TRBJ2-7; D uncertain. CDR3 size: 15 residues. Trimming stripped 5 bases from V and 2 bases from J, with 17 bases between. In germline, CDR1 is SGHRS, CDR2 YFSETQ. The CDR3 bases are TGCGCCAGCAGGCGGTCACCCCAGGACGCCTACGAGCAGTACTTC. It encodes CASRRSPQDAYEQYF.

The chain has TRBV30 and TRBJ1-6, with D hard to call. The germline CDR1 and CDR2 sequences are GTSNPN and SVGIG (reference sequence). The CDR3 has 11 residues. Trimming removed 0 bases from V and 10 bases from J, with 4 bases in between. The CDR3 DNA sequence: TGTGCCTGGAGTGTAAGCTCACCCCTCCACTTT. The encoded protein is CAWSVSSPLHF.

The rearrangement joins TRBV7-2 to TRBJ2-3, with D hard to call. Trimming removed 7 bases at V and 2 bases at J, with 10 bases between. Germline CDR1 is SGHTA and CDR2 is FQGNSA. CDR3 length equals 13 residues. DNA of the CDR3: TGTGCCAGCACGCGAAGTCCCACAGATACGCAGTATTTT. Protein product: CASTRSPTDTQYF.

The chain joins TRBV6-6 to TRBJ2-2; 9 nucleotides line up with TRBD1. CDR3 length: 16 amino acids. Germline V gene lookup returns CDR1 MNHNY and CDR2 SVGAGI (reference sequence). After removal of 4 bases from V and 8 bases from J, the junction contained 11 bases not matched to a gene. The CDR3, as DNA: TGTGCCAGCAGTTCTCGGACAGGGGCCTCGTTAGGGGAGCTGTTTTTT. This codes for CASSSRTGASLGELFF.

V gene TRBV12-3 or TRBV12-4 combines with J gene TRBJ2-7, with a weak D call TRBD1 (6 bases). The CDR3 has 12 residues. The V and J ends lost 1 base and 12 bases respectively, with 13 bases between them. CDR3 loop: CASSLVGTKTYF. The CDR3 region has the DNA TGTGCCAGCAGTTTAGTAGGGACAAAAACGTACTTC.

This chain connects TRBV4-1 to TRBJ1-3; tentative D call: TRBD1 (5 bases). Germline V gene data show CDR1 as MGHRA and CDR2 as YSYEKL. This CDR3 has 15 residues. Trimming pared 4 bases from V and 0 bases from J, leaving 10 bases between. CDR3 region: CASSLRDGSGNTIYF. The CDR3 nucleotides read TGCGCCAGCAGCCTCCGGGACGGCTCTGGAAACACCATATATTTT.

The chain has TRBV19 and TRBJ1-1; unclear D gene. Germline V gives CDR1 LNHDA, CDR2 SQIVND (reference sequence). The CDR3 runs to 15 residues. Deletions cut 3 bases from V and 0 bases from J, with 11 bases between. Here the CDR3 reads CASSMRSLLNTEAFF. The CDR3 DNA follows: TGTGCCAGTAGTATGCGTTCTTTATTGAACACTGAAGCTTTCTTT.

The chain joins TRBV19 to TRBJ1-3; 9 nucleotides agree with TRBD1. Trimming cost V 5 bases and J 3 bases; bases outside gene matches: 5. The V gene's germline CDR1 is LNHDA and CDR2 SQIVND (reference sequence). CDR3 length: 15 residues. The CDR3 reads CASSRTGASGNTIYF. DNA for the CDR3: TGTGCCAGTAGTCGGACAGGGGCCAGTGGAAACACCATATATTTT.

In nucleotides, the CDR3 is TGTGCCAGCAGCTTGGTTAGCGGGGGGTTCGAGCAGTACTTC. Its translation: CASSLVSGGFEQYF. The rearrangement links TRBV5-4 to TRBJ2-7; 10 nucleotides match TRBD2. Germline CDR1 and CDR2: SGHNT and YYREEE (reference sequence). The trim removed 0 bases at V and 6 bases at J, leaving 3 bases unmatched. The CDR3 has 14 residues.

V and J are TRBV9 and TRBJ1-4; 7 bases are shared with TRBD1. The V and J ends lost 3 bases and 8 bases, in that order; junction bases with no gene match: 7. The CDR3 has 14 amino acids. Germline CDR1 and CDR2: SGDLS and YYNGEE. CDR3 sequence: CASSGTGVEEKLFF. CDR3 in DNA: TGTGCCAGCAGCGGTACAGGGGTGGAAGAAAAACTGTTTTTT.

This chain joins TRBV3-1 (or the pseudogene TRBV3-2) and TRBJ1-3, with D tentatively TRBD1 (5 bases). Germline V lookup: CDR1 LGHDT, CDR2 YNNKEL (reference sequence). V was shortened by 4 bases and J by 4 bases, with 17 bases between the two germline ends. The CDR3 covers 16 residues. In DNA, the CDR3 is TGTGCCAGCAGCCGGGGGGGTTTGAAATCGGGAAACACCATATATTTT. Its translation is CASSRGGLKSGNTIYF.